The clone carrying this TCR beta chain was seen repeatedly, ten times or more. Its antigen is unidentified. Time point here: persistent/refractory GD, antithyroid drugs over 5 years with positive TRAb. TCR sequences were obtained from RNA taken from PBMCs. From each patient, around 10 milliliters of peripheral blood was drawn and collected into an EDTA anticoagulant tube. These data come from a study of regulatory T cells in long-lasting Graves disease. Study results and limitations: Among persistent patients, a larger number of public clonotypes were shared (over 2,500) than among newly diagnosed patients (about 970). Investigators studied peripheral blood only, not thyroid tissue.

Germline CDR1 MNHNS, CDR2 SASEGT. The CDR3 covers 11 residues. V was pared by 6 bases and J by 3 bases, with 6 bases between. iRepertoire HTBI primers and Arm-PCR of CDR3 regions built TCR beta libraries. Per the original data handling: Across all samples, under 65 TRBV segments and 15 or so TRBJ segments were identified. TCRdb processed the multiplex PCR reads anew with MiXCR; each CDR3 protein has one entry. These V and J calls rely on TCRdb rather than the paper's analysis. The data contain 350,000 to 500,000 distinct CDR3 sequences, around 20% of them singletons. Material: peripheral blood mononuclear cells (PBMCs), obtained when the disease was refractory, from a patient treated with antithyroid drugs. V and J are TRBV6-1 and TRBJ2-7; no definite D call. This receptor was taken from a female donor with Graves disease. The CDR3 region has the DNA TGTGCCAGCAGCGCAGACTACGAGCAGTACTTC. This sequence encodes CASSADYEQYF.